These T cell receptor beta chains were read from a single sample in a study of radiotherapy plus CTLA-4 blockade in lung cancer. Only in-frame clones appear in the TCRdb table, and some are missing; sequencing was by immunoSEQ multiplex PCR. The sample holds over 75,000 clones, 80% to 85% seen once. The sample in question was peripheral blood, obtained from a patient treated with radiotherapy plus ipilimumab. These TCRs come from a human donor with non-small cell lung cancer who had stable disease on radiotherapy plus ipilimumab. CDR3s include the opening cysteine and the closing phenylalanine or tryptophan. The D gene is left open where the match is weak. The size field is filled for only some rows; it gives once, few, many or a size class.

v_call	j_call	clone_size	d_call	cdr3_nt	cdr3_aa
TRBV5-1	TRBJ1-4	.	TRBD1	TGCGCCAGCAGCTTGGTGGGACAGGGGGTAACTAATGAAAAACTGTTTTTT	CASSLVGQGVTNEKLFF
TRBV11-2	TRBJ2-1	once	.	TGTGCCAGCAGCTTTGATTCTCCGAGACAGTTCTTC	CASSFDSPRQFF
TRBV7-8	TRBJ1-5	.	TRBD1	TGTGCCAGCAGCTGTTATGCCGGGACAGCCTCCACAAATCAGCCCCAGCATTTT	CASSCYAGTASTNQPQHF
TRBV4-1	TRBJ1-1	.	TRBD1	TGCGCCAGCAGCCATCGGACAGGACGGAACACTGAAGCTTTCTTT	CASSHRTGRNTEAFF
TRBV7-2	TRBJ1-2	.	TRBD1	TGTGCCAGCAGCAACCCCCGGGGGGGAGACAGGGGCTTTGATGGCTACACCTTC	CASSNPRGGDRGFDGYTF
TRBV6-1	TRBJ1-5	.	TRBD1	TGTGCCAGCAAAGGGACAGGGAAAAACCAGCCCCAGCATTTT	CASKGTGKNQPQHF
TRBV6-1	TRBJ2-2	.	.	TGTGCCAGCAGGGGAACAGGGAGGACCGGGGAGCTGTTTTTT	CASRGTGRTGELFF
TRBV6-6	TRBJ1-1	.	.	TGTGCCAGCAGTTACGAGGGACACTACTCGGACACTGAAGCTTTCTTT	CASSYEGHYSDTEAFF
TRBV6-4	TRBJ2-1	.	.	TGTGCCAGCAGTGACTCGAGACACAGGGAGCAGTTCTTC	CASSDSRHREQFF
TRBV7-2	TRBJ2-5	once	.	TGTGCCAGCAGCCCCCAGCTAGGTCTCGGGGAGACCCAGTACTTC	CASSPQLGLGETQYF
TRBV6-1	TRBJ2-3	.	TRBD2	TGTGCCAGCAGTGAAGGACTAGCGGGAGGGTACGGCACAGATACGCAGTATTTT	CASSEGLAGGYGTDTQYF
TRBV6-1	TRBJ2-1	.	TRBD1	TGTGCCAGCAGTGAAAGGGGACAGGGGTTCTACAATGAGCAGTTCTTC	CASSERGQGFYNEQFF
TRBV19	TRBJ2-1	.	.	TGTGCCAGTAGTCCTAAGGAACTGCGTAGGAATGAGCAGTTCTTC	CASSPKELRRNEQFF
TRBV6-5	TRBJ1-3	.	.	TGTGCCAGCAGTTATTGGGGGCGAACTTCGGGAAACACCATATATTTT	CASSYWGRTSGNTIYF
TRBV27	TRBJ1-5	.	TRBD1	TGTGCCAGCAGTCCAAGAACAGGGGCACGTCAGCCCCAGCATTTT	CASSPRTGARQPQHF
TRBV28	TRBJ2-3	once	.	TGTGCCAGCAGTCGGGACAACACAGATACGCAGTATTTT	CASSRDNTDTQYF
TRBV9	TRBJ1-1	.	.	TGTCCCAGAGGGGGAAAGACTGAAGCTTTCTTT	CPRGGKTEAFF
TRBV28	TRBJ2-1	.	.	TGTGCCAGCAGTCCCCACGGTAGCGGATCTTACTACAATGAGCAGTTCTTC	CASSPHGSGSYYNEQFF
TRBV7-8	TRBJ2-3	.	.	TGTGCCAGCAGCTTACCCGCTAGACCTAGCACAGATACGCAGTATTTT	CASSLPARPSTDTQYF
TRBV5-1	TRBJ1-1	.	.	TGCGCCAGCAGCTTAGCCAGCATGAACACTGAAGCTTTCTTT	CASSLASMNTEAFF
TRBV7-3	TRBJ2-1	.	TRBD2	TGTGCCAGCAGCCCTAGGGGCGGGCTAGCGGGGGACAATGAGCAGTTCTTC	CASSPRGGLAGDNEQFF
TRBV11-2	TRBJ2-5	.	TRBD1	TGTGCCAGCAGCTCGCTGGACAGGGCGCCTATTATGTACTTC	CASSSLDRAPIMYF
TRBV28	TRBJ2-6	.	TRBD1	TGTGCCAGCAGTTCCGGACAGGCTTCTGGGGCCAACGTCCTGACTTTC	CASSSGQASGANVLTF
TRBV6-1	TRBJ2-3	.	.	TGTGCCAGCGAATTAGCAAATACGCAGTATTTT	CASELANTQYF
TRBV6-4	TRBJ2-2	.	TRBD2	TGTGCCAGCAGTGAACTAGCGGGGGTGCTCGGGGAGCTGTTTTTT	CASSELAGVLGELFF
TRBV2	TRBJ1-4	.	.	TGTGCCAGCAGTGAAGCGGGTGAAAAACTGTTTTTT	CASSEAGEKLFF
TRBV11-1	TRBJ2-5	.	.	TGTGCCAGCAGCCTCGAACAGCCGCAAGAGACCCAGTACTTC	CASSLEQPQETQYF
TRBV18	TRBJ1-1	.	.	TGTGCCAGCTCACCGGACAGACAGAACACTGAAGCTTTCTTT	CASSPDRQNTEAFF